This paragraph covers one T cell receptor beta chain sequence. No cognate antigen has been identified for it. The record has no base qualities; no much larger clone is one base away. The CDR3 covers 15 residues, taking in both the cysteine and the phenylalanine. The DNA shown is the 45-base CDR3, in frame from base 1. CDR1 and CDR2 are drawn from the germline V gene (reference sequence): LNHDA, SQIVND. Trimming at the junction amounts to 2 bases on V and 3 bases on J, and the germline ends lie 11 bases apart. This specimen comes from a study of T cell responses to AZD1222 COVID-19 vaccine (dated by TCRdb to about 2021). Turning to the overall study: A total of over 230 trial participants underwent TCR sequencing, of whom more than 200 had received two doses of AZD1222 and roughly 26 had received two doses of the MenACWY control vaccine. Enrollment into the trials was organized by age into subgroups of 18-55, 56-69 and 70-plus years, and those subgroups contained roughly 150, 30 and 60 TCR-sequenced participants, respectively.

The full study reports these points: The 56-69-year group was small, and its depth increase did not reach significance, likely because of low power. Vaccine-associated CD4 TCRs spanned the whole spike protein, with dominant responses in regions 160-218 and 743-854. After two AZD1222 doses, spike-specific TCR breadth and depth were significantly higher than at day 0 and than in MenACWY recipients. Participants were mostly white British and included more females than males, and it was suggested by the authors that clonal diversity may have been underestimated. Because no samples from the day 14 peak response were available, repertoires could be characterized only after the peak T cell response. Conclusions about previously exposed vaccinees were limited because only six AZD1222 recipients were SARS-CoV-2 seropositive at baseline. Reportedly, almost half of the unique spike-specific TCRs recognized epitopes lying outside the regions that are mutated in the B.1.351 and B.1.1.7 variants.

The sample's time point label is to be understood as: about 28 days (+/-7) after the second vaccine dose. AZD1222 recipients given second doses at about 4 weeks or at about 12 weeks were pooled, since spike-specific TCR depth and breadth were not found to differ between the two schedules. Vaccinee samples came from UK trials COV001 and COV002, including a single-blind randomized controlled phase 2/3 trial of AZD1222 (ChAdOx1 nCoV-19) in healthy adults. For TCRbeta chain sequencing, PBMC samples from trial participants were taken at day 0 and at day 28 after the second dose. The CDR3 regions of human TCRbeta chains were subjected to immunosequencing. The authors' pipeline ran thus. TCRs in the repertoires were compared against a reference library of SARS-CoV-2-specific TCRs that had been generated with the MIRA antigen-specificity platform. Breadth meant the fraction of unique TCRs that were SARS-CoV-2-associated, whereas depth meant the fraction of total T cells that were SARS-CoV-2-associated. Using the MIRA data, each spike-specific TCR was assigned both to the spike region to which the TCR was reactive and to a CD4 or CD8 class. Log10-transformed breadth and depth values were compared by one-way ANOVA with Sidak's multiple comparisons tests. TCRdb mirrors the immuneACCESS table, restricted to in-frame sequences. Some clones are absent from its copies; in checked studies, under half trace to an unresolved V gene, and the reason for the others is unknown. The DNA gave D and trimming, while V, J and clone size come from that table. For this sample there are 40,000 to 55,000 clones; roughly 90% appear just once. 1.1% of the sample is taken by the ten largest.

In this chain, TRBV19 is recombined with TRBJ2-1; TRBD2 is a weak D gene call, 6 bases matching. Sequences were derived from peripheral blood, sampled 28 days after the second AZD1222 dose. The clonotype comes from an adult who received the AZD1222 COVID-19 vaccine. This receptor has the CDR3 CASSIPGEVYNEQFF. The nucleotide sequence is given as TGTGCCAGTAGTATACCGGGAGAGGTCTACAATGAGCAGTTCTTC.